The 27 T cell receptor beta chains below were found in one sample sequenced in a study of blood T cell repertoires in COVID-19. Assay used: immunoSEQ multiplex PCR; TCRdb lists only in-frame clones, some missing. The sample has 100,000 to 150,000 clones, about 80% seen once; the top ten hold about 16%. Sequencing was done on a sample of peripheral blood. The receptors come from a woman aged 45-60 years with acute or convalescent COVID-19.

This clone came up once. The J gene is TRBJ1-1, the V gene TRBV5-3; 11 nucleotides align to TRBD1. TRBV5-3 is classed as an ORF, of uncertain function. Germline trimming cut 1 base from V and 3 bases from J; bases unmatched to any gene: 8. The CDR3 is made up of 17 amino acids. In DNA form, the CDR3 reads TGTGCCAGAAGCTTGAAGGACAGGGGGCGAGTTCACACTGAAGCTTTCTTT. This sequence encodes CARSLKDRGRVHTEAFF.

The chain recombines TRBV5-1 with TRBJ1-2; 7 nucleotides match TRBD1. The V and J ends lost 0 bases and 7 bases, in that order; junction bases with no gene match: 3. Germline values: CDR1 SGHRS, CDR2 YFSETQ. The length of the CDR3 is 13 residues. In DNA form, the CDR3 reads TGCGCCAGCAGCTTGGGACAGGGAGCTGGCTACACCTTC. It codes for CASSLGQGAGYTF.

The chain joins TRBV19 to TRBJ2-2, with D possibly TRBD2 on 6 matching bases. V was cut by 10 bases and J by 6 bases, with 15 bases left in between. CDR3 length: 13 amino acids. The germline V gene encodes CDR1 LNHDA and CDR2 SQIVND (reference sequence). CDR3 in DNA: TGTGCCACTAGGCGGGGCCGCGCCGGGGAGCTGTTTTTT. As protein: CATRRGRAGELFF.

The V and J genes are TRBV10-3 and TRBJ1-1; a weak D match, TRBD1 (6 bases). CDR1 ENHRY and CDR2 SYGVKD come from the germline V gene. V lost 6 bases, J lost 6 bases, and 14 bases lay in between. CDR3 length: 13 amino acids. The CDR3 loop is CAISQQGRSEAFF. Written as DNA, the CDR3 is TGTGCCATCAGCCAACAGGGACGCTCTGAAGCTTTCTTT.

The chain has TRBV4-1 and TRBJ2-1, with 9 bases fitting TRBD2. The germline CDR1 and CDR2 sequences are MGHRA and YSYEKL. The CDR3 extends over 20 amino acids. Trimming at V came to 2 bases and at J to 0 bases, leaving 14 bases not matched to a gene. The CDR3 is CASSQSLSSGGPSSYNEQFF. CDR3 bases: TGCGCCAGCAGCCAATCCCTTAGTAGCGGGGGCCCAAGCTCCTACAATGAGCAGTTCTTC.

The J gene is TRBJ2-7, the V gene TRBV11-2; TRBD2 matches 13 bases. Germline V gene data show CDR1 as SGHAT and CDR2 as FQNNGV. The CDR3 is 18 residues long. Trimming at V came to 3 bases and at J to 1 base, leaving 9 bases not matched to a gene. CDR3 sequence: CASSFSGTSGVDSYEQYF. Written as DNA, the CDR3 is TGTGCCAGCAGCTTCAGCGGGACTAGCGGGGTAGATTCCTACGAGCAGTACTTC.

J is TRBJ2-4 and V is TRBV10-2; D may be TRBD2 (5 bases). The CDR3 runs to 13 residues. Looked up from germline, CDR1 is WSHSY and CDR2 is SAAADI. Trimming removed 3 bases from V and 7 bases from J, with 10 bases in between. In DNA, the CDR3 is TGCGCCAGCAGTGATATCGGCGGGAACATTCAGTACTTC. Translated, it gives CASSDIGGNIQYF.

This clone was observed once. The chain couples TRBV2 to TRBJ2-4; 15 bases line up with TRBD2. Germline CDR1 reads SNHLY; CDR2 reads FYNNEI. The V and J ends lost 10 bases and 9 bases, in that order; junction bases with no gene match: 28. CDR3 size: 21 residues. CDR3 in amino acids: CAISPGIPWTSGGAESIIQYF. CDR3 in DNA: TGTGCCATTAGTCCTGGCATCCCCTGGACTAGCGGGGGGGCCGAATCAATCATTCAGTACTTC.

The V call is TRBV19, the J call TRBJ2-3, with D possibly TRBD2 on 7 matching bases. The CDR3 contains 16 residues. Germline CDR1 is LNHDA and CDR2 is SQIVND (reference sequence). Trimming pared 4 bases from V and 2 bases from J, leaving 16 bases between. CDR3 sequence reads: CASSTLVAGATDTQYF. DNA for the CDR3: TGTGCCAGTAGTACATTAGTGGCGGGGGCCACAGATACGCAGTATTTT.

J is TRBJ2-7 and V is TRBV19; no reliable D call. Looked up from germline, CDR1 is LNHDA and CDR2 is SQIVND (reference sequence). CDR3 length: 16 residues. The V and J ends lost 0 bases and 0 bases respectively, with 12 bases between them. CDR3 loop: CASSIDSLGASYEQYF. In DNA, the CDR3 is TGTGCCAGTAGTATAGATTCCTTAGGAGCCTCCTACGAGCAGTACTTC.

The table lists this clone with a few counts. The rearrangement uses TRBV5-8 and TRBJ2-7, with D possibly matching TRBD2 (6 bases). The CDR3 contains 13 residues. Trimming stripped 2 bases from V and 3 bases from J, with 9 bases between. The germline CDR1 and CDR2 sequences are SGHTS and YDEGEE. In nucleotides, the CDR3 is TGTGCCAGCAGCTTTAGCGGAAACTACGAGCAGTACTTC. Its translation: CASSFSGNYEQYF.

The genes are TRBV13 and TRBJ1-1; 8 positions agree with TRBD1. Looked up from germline, CDR1 is PRHDT and CDR2 is FYEKMQ (reference sequence). The CDR3 consists of 16 residues. V lost 4 bases to trimming and J lost 4 bases; unmatched junction nucleotides: 11. The CDR3 is CASSWTGRGVSTEAFF. The DNA for the CDR3 is TGTGCCAGCAGCTGGACAGGGAGAGGTGTGTCCACTGAAGCTTTCTTT.

The V call is TRBV25-1, the J call TRBJ1-6; D remains ambiguous. CDR1 is MGHDK and CDR2 is SYGVNS in the germline V gene. This CDR3 spans 13 amino acids. Trimming removed 6 bases from V and 7 bases from J, with 10 bases in between. CDR3 in amino acids: CASRQSLNSPLHF. The CDR3 DNA reads TGTGCCAGCAGACAGTCACTGAATTCACCCCTCCACTTT.

The CDR3 sequence is CASSPKDRDGYTF. The CDR3, as DNA: TGTGCCAGCAGCCCGAAGGACAGGGATGGCTACACCTTC. This chain links TRBV7-7 with TRBJ1-2; 8 positions match TRBD1. Germline V gives CDR1 SSHAT, CDR2 FNYEAQ (reference sequence). With V trimmed by 5 bases and J by 6 bases, 5 bases remained unmatched. There are 13 residues in the CDR3.

This clone was detected only a few times. The chain uses TRBV21-1 and TRBJ2-3; the D call in the table, TRBD1, was not verified against the DNA. TRBV21-1 is a documented pseudogene. CDR3 length equals 19 residues. The CDR3 nucleotides read TGTGCCAGCAGCAGACATCAGGGGGCGCATGAGGGGAGCACAGATACGCAGTATTTT. As protein: CASSRHQGAHEGSTDTQYF.

The rearrangement joins TRBV6-5 to TRBJ2-7, with D possibly TRBD2 on 6 matching bases. The CDR3 spans 13 residues. Germline V CDR1 and CDR2: MNHEY, SVGAGI. Trimming left V 8 bases short and J 7 bases short, with 18 bases between. The CDR3 sequence is CASSSPGSGEQYF. The CDR3 nucleotides are TGTGCCAGCTCATCGCCTGGTAGCGGTGAGCAGTACTTC.

This clone showed up just once. This sequence joins TRBV2 and TRBJ1-5; 7 nucleotides line up with TRBD1. Germline V gene sequence: CDR1 SNHLY, CDR2 FYNNEI. The CDR3 totals 14 residues. V lost 5 bases and J lost 7; bases outside the gene matches: 8. CDR3 bases: TGTGCCAGCAGTTGGGACAGCCCTTACCAGCCCCAGCATTTT. Translating gives CASSWDSPYQPQHF. The full variable domain, with the rest looked up from reference TRBV2 and TRBJ1-5, is EPEVTQTPSHQVTQMGQEVILRCVPISNHLYFYWYRQILGQKVEFLVSFYNNEISEKSEIFDDQFSVERPDGSNFTLKIRSTKLEDSAMYFCASSWDSPYQPQHFGDGTRLSIL.

This clone was recorded only once. This chain connects TRBV5-1 to TRBJ2-1; possible D gene TRBD1, 6 bases. This CDR3 is 15 amino acids long. The V end lost 3 bases, the J end lost 4 bases, and 14 bases lay between the germline ends. Germline lookup yields CDR1 SGHRS and CDR2 YFSETQ. The CDR3 region has the DNA TGCGCCAGCAGCTCCGACAGGTTGGATTACAATGAGCAGTTCTTC. Translation gives CASSSDRLDYNEQFF.

In this sample, this clone turned up once. The rearrangement joins TRBV10-3 to TRBJ2-1; no firm D call. The CDR3 runs 11 residues. CDR1 is ENHRY and CDR2 is SYGVKD in the germline V gene. Trimming stripped 4 bases from V and 7 bases from J, with 5 bases between. The DNA of the CDR3 is TGTGCCATCAGTGGGGCGAATGAGCAGTTCTTC. Translated, it gives CAISGANEQFF.

This chain links TRBV5-6 with TRBJ1-4; D is perhaps TRBD1 (6 bases). Germline CDR1 is SGHDT and CDR2 is YYEEEE. The CDR3 runs 16 residues. Trimming stripped 1 base from V and 8 bases from J, with 18 bases between. The CDR3 DNA reads TGTGCCAGCAGCTTGCTGGGGGCCCTCGAAGGCGAAAAACTGTTTTTT. The encoded protein is CASSLLGALEGEKLFF.

This clone appeared a few times. The chain recombines TRBV19 with TRBJ2-7; 9 bases line up with TRBD1. CDR3 length equals 13 residues. The V and J ends lost 7 bases and 6 bases, in that order; junction bases with no gene match: 7. CDR1 is LNHDA, CDR2 SQIVND, per germline (reference sequence). The CDR3 nucleotides read TGTGCCAGTACCACGGGACAGGGATCCGAGCAGTACTTC. Amino acid sequence: CASTTGQGSEQYF.

The V gene is TRBV5-4, the J gene TRBJ2-5; TRBD1 is a possible D gene (6 bases). Germline values: CDR1 SGHNT, CDR2 YYREEE (reference sequence). Trimming shortened V by 7 bases and J by 3 bases, and 19 bases separated the two germline ends. CDR3 length: 15 residues. The CDR3 region is CASYRAGGSEETQYF. DNA for the CDR3: TGTGCCAGCTACAGGGCTGGGGGCTCCGAAGAGACCCAGTACTTC.

The chain combines TRBV7-3 with TRBJ2-1; 9 nucleotides align to TRBD1. This CDR3 region has 14 residues. J gave up 12 bases and V 5 bases, and 11 bases lay outside the gene matches. Per the germline V gene, CDR1 is SGHTA and CDR2 is FQGTGA. The CDR3 bases are TGTGCCAGCAGCACCGGGACAGGGCCCGTTCCGCAGTTCTTC. Translating gives CASSTGTGPVPQFF.

In the case of this clone: Other DNA sequences in this sample translate to the same CDR3. The gene calls are TRBV6-5 and TRBJ2-7; 8 nucleotides align to TRBD1. The CDR3 is 14 residues long. J gave up 0 bases and V 5 bases, and 3 bases lay outside the gene matches. Germline assignment: CDR1 MNHEY and CDR2 SVGAGI. CDR3 region: CASSPGQVSYEQYF. In DNA, the CDR3 is TGTGCCAGCAGTCCGGGACAGGTCTCCTACGAGCAGTACTTC.

The chain couples TRBV7-2 to TRBJ1-1; 10 positions agree with TRBD1. J was trimmed by 1 base and V by 2 bases; bases with no gene match: 4. CDR3 size: 16 residues. The germline gives CDR1 SGHTA, CDR2 FQGNSA. CDR3 nucleotide sequence: TGTGCCAGCAGCTTACGAAGGGACAGGGGGAACACTGAAGCTTTCTTT. Translation gives CASSLRRDRGNTEAFF.

The chain couples TRBV14 to TRBJ2-2; 7 nucleotides match TRBD1. Germline V gene sequence: CDR1 SGHDN, CDR2 FVKESK. V lost 4 bases, J lost 7 bases, and 3 bases stayed unmatched. The CDR3 totals 13 residues. The CDR3 here is CASSLWTGGELFF. In DNA, the CDR3 is TGTGCCAGCAGCCTGTGGACAGGCGGGGAGCTGTTTTTT.

The rearrangement links TRBV6-5 to TRBJ1-2; D is possibly TRBD1 (5 bases). Germline V gene lookup returns CDR1 MNHEY and CDR2 SVGAGI. V shed 7 bases and J shed 4 bases, with 13 bases lying between them. The CDR3 is made up of 13 amino acids. CDR3: CASTPNGAYGYTF. The CDR3 DNA reads as TGTGCCAGCACCCCTAATGGGGCCTATGGCTACACCTTC.